This T cell receptor (beta chain) comes out of a study of blood T cell repertoires in COVID-19. Study background: In each case, the material was cDNA or gDNA derived from T cells, B-cell-depleted T cells, or PBMCs.

In the authors' methods: The authors estimated nucleated cell counts from reference gene primer amplification. TCRdb's copy holds only in-frame clones and misses some; the assay was immunoSEQ multiplex PCR. The V and J calls and the clone size are those of that table, but D and trimming were determined from the DNA. The sample has fewer than 200,000 clones; 81% are singletons. This CDR3 has 14 residues. Unmatched junction bases numbered 4, after V lost 6 bases and J lost 5 bases. Germline V gives CDR1 MDHEN, CDR2 SYDVKM. The source of this sequence is a woman over 75 with COVID-19, enrolled during active disease. V usage is TRBV28 and J usage is TRBJ2-1, with TRBD1 identical over 10 bases. The specimen was peripheral blood. For the CDR3, the DNA is TGTGCCAGCAGGGGACAGGGGTGGAACAATGAGCAGTTCTTC. Its translation: CASRGQGWNNEQFF. The full variable domain, in which reference TRBV28 and TRBJ2-1 provide the parts outside the CDR3, is DVKVTQSSRYLVKRTGEKVFLECVQDMDHENMFWYRQDPGLGLRLIYFSYDVKMKEKGDIPEGYSVSREKKERFSLILESASTNQTSMYLCASRGQGWNNEQFFGPGTRLTVL.